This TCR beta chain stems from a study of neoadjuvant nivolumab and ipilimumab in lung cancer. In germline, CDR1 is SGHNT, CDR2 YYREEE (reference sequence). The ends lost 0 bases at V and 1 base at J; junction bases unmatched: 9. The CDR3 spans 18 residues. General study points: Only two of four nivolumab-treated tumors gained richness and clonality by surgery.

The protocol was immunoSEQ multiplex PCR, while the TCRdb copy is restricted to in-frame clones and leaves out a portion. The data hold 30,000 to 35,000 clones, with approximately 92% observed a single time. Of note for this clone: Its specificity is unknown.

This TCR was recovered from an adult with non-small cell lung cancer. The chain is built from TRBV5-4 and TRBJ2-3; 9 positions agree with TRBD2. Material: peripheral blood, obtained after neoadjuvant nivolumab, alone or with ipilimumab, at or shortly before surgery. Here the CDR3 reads CASSLVAGEQGGTDTQYF. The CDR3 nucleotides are TGTGCCAGCAGCTTGGTAGCGGGAGAGCAGGGCGGCACAGATACGCAGTATTTT.